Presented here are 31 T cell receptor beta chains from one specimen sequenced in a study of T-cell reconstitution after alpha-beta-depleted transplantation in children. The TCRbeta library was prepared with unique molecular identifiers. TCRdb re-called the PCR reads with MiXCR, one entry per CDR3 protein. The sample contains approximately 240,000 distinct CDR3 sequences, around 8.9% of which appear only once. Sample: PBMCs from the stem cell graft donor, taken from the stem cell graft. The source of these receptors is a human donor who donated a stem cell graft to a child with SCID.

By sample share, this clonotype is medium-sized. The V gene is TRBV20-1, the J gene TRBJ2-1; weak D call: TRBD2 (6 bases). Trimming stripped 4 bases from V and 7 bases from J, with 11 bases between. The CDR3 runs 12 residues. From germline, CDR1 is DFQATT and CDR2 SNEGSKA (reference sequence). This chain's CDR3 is CSATGGGNEQFF. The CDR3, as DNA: TGCAGTGCTACCGGTGGGGGGAATGAGCAGTTCTTC.

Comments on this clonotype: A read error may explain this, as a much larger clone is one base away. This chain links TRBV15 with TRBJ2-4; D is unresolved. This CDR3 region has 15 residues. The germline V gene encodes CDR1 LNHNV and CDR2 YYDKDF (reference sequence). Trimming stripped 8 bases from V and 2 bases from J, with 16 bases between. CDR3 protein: CATGLGILTKNIQYF. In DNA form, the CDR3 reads TGTGCCACCGGGTTAGGGATCCTAACCAAAAACATTCAGTACTTC.

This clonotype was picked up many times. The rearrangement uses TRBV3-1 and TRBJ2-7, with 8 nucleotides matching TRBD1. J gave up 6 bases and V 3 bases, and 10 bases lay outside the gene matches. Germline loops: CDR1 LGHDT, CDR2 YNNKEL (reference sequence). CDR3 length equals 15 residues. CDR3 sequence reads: CASSHPTSGTGEQYF. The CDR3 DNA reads TGTGCCAGCAGCCATCCCACCTCCGGGACAGGCGAGCAGTACTTC.

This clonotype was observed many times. The CDR3 loop reads CASSVGADTNQPQHF. The CDR3 DNA sequence: TGTGCCAGCAGCGTAGGGGCAGATACCAATCAGCCCCAGCATTTT. The genes are TRBV9 and TRBJ1-5; D is undetermined. The germline V and J ends were trimmed by 0 bases and 3 bases, with 10 bases remaining between them. Germline CDR1 reads SGDLS; CDR2 reads YYNGEE. This CDR3 has 15 amino acids. Combining the CDR3 with reference TRBV9 and TRBJ1-5 gives the whole variable domain DSGVTQTPKHLITATGQRVTLRCSPRSGDLSVYWYQQSLDQGLQFLIQYYNGEERAKGNILERFSAQQFPDLHSELNLSSLELGDSALYFCASSVGADTNQPQHFGDGTRLSIL.

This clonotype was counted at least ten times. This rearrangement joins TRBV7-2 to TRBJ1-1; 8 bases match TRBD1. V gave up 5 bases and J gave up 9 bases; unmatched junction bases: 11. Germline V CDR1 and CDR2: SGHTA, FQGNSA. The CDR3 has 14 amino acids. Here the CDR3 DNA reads TGTGCCAGCAGCCTACTGGACAGGGTGGATCAAGCTTTCTTT. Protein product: CASSLLDRVDQAFF.

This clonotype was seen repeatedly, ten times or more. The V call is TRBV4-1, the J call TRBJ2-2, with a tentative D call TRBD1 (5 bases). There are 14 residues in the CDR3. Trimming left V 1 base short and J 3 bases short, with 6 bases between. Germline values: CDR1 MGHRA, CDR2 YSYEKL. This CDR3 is CASSQAGYTGELFF. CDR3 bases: TGCGCCAGCAGCCAAGCAGGGTACACCGGGGAGCTGTTTTTT.

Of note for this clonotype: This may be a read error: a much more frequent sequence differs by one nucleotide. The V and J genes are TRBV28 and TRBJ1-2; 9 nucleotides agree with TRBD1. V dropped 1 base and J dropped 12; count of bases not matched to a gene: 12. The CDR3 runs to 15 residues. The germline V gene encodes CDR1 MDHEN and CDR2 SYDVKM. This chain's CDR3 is CASSLSGQGTVGDTF. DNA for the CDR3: TGTGCCAGCAGTTTATCCGGACAGGGGACTGTCGGCGACACCTTC.

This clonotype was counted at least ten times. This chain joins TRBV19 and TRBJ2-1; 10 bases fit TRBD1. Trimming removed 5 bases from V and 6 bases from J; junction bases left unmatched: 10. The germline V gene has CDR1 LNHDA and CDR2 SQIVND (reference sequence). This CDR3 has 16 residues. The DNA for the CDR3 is TGTGCCAGTAGTCCCCGTGGACAGGGGGGTCGCAATGAGCAGTTCTTC. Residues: CASSPRGQGGRNEQFF.

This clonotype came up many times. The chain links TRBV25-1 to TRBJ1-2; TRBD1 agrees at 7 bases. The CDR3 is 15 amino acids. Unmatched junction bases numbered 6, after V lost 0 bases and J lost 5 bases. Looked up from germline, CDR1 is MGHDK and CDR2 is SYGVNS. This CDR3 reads CASSEYRGGGYGYTF. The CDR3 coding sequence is TGTGCCAGCAGTGAATATCGAGGGGGCGGGTATGGCTACACCTTC.

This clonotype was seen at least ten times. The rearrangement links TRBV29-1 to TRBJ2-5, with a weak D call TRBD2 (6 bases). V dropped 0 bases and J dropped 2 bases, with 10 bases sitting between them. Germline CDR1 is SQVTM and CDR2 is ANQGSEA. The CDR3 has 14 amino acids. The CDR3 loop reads CSVEDRRDQETQYF. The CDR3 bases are TGCAGCGTTGAAGATAGGCGGGATCAAGAGACCCAGTACTTC.

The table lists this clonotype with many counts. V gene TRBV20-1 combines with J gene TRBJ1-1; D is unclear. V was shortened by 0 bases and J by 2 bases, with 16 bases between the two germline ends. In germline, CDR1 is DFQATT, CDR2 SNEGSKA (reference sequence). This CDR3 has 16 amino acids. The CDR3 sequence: CSARDSGRKKNTEAFF. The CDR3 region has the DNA TGCAGTGCTAGAGATTCGGGGAGGAAAAAAAACACTGAAGCTTTCTTT.

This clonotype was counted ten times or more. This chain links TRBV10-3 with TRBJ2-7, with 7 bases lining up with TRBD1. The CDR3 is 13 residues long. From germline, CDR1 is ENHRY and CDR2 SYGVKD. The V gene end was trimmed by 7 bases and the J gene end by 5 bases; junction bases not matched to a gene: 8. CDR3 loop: CAIKGAATNEQYF. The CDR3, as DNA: TGTGCCATCAAGGGGGCAGCAACGAACGAGCAGTACTTC.

CDR3 amino acids: CASSSDRAGNTGELFF. CDR3 DNA sequence: TGTGCCAGCAGCTCGGATCGGGCTGGAAACACCGGGGAGCTGTTTTTT. The V gene is TRBV4-2, the J gene TRBJ2-2; D ambiguous. CDR3 length equals 16 residues. Deletions cut 5 bases from V and 2 bases from J, with 15 bases between. The germline CDR1 and CDR2 sequences are LGHNA and YNFKEQ.

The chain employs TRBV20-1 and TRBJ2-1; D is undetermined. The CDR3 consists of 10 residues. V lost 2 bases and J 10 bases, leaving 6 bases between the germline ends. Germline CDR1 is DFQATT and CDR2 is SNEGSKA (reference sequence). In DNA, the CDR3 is TGCAGTGCTAGATCGACCGAGCAGTTCTTC. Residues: CSARSTEQFF.

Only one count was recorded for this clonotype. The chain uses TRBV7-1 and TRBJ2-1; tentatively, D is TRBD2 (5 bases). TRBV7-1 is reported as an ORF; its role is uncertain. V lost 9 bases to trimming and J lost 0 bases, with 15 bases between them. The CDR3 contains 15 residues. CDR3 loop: CARGAGLLSYNEQFF. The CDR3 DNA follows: TGTGCCAGGGGCGCCGGACTCCTCTCCTACAATGAGCAGTTCTTC.

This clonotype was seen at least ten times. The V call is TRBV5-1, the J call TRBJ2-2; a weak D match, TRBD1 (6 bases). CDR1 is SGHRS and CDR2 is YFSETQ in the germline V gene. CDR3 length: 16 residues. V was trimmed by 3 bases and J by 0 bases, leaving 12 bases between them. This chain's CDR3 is CASSWRTAANTGELFF. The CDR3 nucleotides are TGCGCCAGCAGCTGGAGGACAGCAGCGAACACCGGGGAGCTGTTTTTT.

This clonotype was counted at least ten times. CDR3 sequence (DNA): TGTGCCAGCAGCAAACGCCACAGGGCCAAAAACATTCAGTACTTC. Translation: CASSKRHRAKNIQYF. V gene TRBV7-3 combines with J gene TRBJ2-4, with D perhaps TRBD1 (5 bases). CDR1 and CDR2 from the germline V gene are SGHTA and FQGTGA. V lost 5 bases, J lost 1 base, and 12 bases lay in between. CDR3 length equals 15 residues.

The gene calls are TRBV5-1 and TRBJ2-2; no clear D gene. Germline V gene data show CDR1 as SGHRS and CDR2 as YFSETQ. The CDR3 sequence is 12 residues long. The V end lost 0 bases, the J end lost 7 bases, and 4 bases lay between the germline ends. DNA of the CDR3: TGCGCCAGCAGCTTGGTCGACGGGGAGCTGTTTTTT. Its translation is CASSLVDGELFF.

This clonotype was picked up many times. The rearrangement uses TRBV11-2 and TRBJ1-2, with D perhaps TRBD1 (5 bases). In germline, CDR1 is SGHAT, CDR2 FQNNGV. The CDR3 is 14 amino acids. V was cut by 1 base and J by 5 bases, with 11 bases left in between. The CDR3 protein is CASSLGATAYGYTF. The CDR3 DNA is TGTGCCAGCAGCTTAGGGGCGACAGCATATGGCTACACCTTC.

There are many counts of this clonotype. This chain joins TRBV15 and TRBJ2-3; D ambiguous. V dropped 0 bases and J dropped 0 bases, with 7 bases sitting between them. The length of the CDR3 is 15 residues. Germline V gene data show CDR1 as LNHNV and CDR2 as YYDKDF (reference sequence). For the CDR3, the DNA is TGTGCCACCAGCAGAGAGGCCTGGAGCACAGATACGCAGTATTTT. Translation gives CATSREAWSTDTQYF.

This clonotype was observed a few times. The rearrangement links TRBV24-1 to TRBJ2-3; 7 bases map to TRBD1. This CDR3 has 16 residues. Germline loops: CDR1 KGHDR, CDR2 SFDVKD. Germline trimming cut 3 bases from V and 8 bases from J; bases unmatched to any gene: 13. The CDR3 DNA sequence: TGTGCCACCAGTGATCCACAGGGGACCCCCATGGGTACGCAGTATTTT. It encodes CATSDPQGTPMGTQYF.

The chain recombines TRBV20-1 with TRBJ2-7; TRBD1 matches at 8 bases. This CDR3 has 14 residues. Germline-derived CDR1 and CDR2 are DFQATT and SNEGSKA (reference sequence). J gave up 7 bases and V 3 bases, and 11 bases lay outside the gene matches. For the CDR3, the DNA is TGCAGTGCTAGTAGACAGGGGACGAAAAGGGAGCAGTACTTC. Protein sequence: CSASRQGTKREQYF.

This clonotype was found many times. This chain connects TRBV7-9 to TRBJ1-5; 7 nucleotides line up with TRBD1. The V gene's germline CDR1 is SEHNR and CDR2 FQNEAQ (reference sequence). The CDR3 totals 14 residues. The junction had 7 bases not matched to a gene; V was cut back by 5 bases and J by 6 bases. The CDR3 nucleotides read TGTGCCAGCAGCCCCGACAGGGCGGGTCAGCCCCAGCATTTT. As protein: CASSPDRAGQPQHF.

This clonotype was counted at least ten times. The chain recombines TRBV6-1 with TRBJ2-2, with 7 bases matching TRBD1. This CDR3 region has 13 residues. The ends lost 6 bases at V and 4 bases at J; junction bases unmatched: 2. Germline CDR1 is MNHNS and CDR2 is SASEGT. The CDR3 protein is CASRNRGTGELFF. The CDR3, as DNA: TGTGCCAGCAGGAACAGGGGCACCGGGGAGCTGTTTTTT.

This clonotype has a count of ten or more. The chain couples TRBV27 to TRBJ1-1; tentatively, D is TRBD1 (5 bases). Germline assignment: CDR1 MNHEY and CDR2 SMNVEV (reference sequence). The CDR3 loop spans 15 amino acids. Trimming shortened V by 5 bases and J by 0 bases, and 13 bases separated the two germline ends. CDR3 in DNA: TGTGCCAGCAGTCCGGGACCGAGAATGAACACTGAAGCTTTCTTT. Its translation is CASSPGPRMNTEAFF.

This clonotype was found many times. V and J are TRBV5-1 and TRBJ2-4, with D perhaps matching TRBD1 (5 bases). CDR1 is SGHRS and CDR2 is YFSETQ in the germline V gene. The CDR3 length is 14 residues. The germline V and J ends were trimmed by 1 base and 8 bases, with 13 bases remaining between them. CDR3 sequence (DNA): TGCGCCAGCAGCTTGACGACAGATGCAGACATTCAGTACTTC. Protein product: CASSLTTDADIQYF.

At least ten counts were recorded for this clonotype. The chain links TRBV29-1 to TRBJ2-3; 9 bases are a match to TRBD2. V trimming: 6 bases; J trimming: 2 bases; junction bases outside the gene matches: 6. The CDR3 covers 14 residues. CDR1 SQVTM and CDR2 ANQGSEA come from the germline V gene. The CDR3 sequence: CSVAAGGATDTQYF. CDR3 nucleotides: TGCAGCGTCGCTGCGGGGGGGGCCACAGATACGCAGTATTTT.

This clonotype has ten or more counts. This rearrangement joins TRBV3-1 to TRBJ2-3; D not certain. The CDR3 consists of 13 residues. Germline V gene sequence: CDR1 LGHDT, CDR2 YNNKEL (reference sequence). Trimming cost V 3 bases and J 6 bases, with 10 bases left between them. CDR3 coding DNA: TGTGCCAGCAGCCAGCTAAGTGGGGATACGCAGTATTTT. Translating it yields CASSQLSGDTQYF.

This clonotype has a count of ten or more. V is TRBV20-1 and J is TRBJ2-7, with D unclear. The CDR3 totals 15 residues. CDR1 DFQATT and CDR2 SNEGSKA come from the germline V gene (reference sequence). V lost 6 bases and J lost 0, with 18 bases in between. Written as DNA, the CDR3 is TGCAGTGCCGTTCCTTTATTCGAATCCTCCTACGAGCAGTACTTC. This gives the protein CSAVPLFESSYEQYF.

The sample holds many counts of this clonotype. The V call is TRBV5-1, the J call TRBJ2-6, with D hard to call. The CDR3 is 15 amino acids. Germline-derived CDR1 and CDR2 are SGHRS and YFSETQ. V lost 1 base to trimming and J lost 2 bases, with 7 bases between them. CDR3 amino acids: CASSLTGPGANVLTF. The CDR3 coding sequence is TGCGCCAGCAGCTTGACTGGCCCTGGGGCCAACGTCCTGACTTTC. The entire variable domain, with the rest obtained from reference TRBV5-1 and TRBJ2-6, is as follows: KAGVTQTPRYLIKTRGQQVTLSCSPISGHRSVSWYQQTPGQGLQFLFEYFSETQRNKGNFPGRFSGRQFSNSRSEMNVSTLELGDSALYLCASSLTGPGANVLTFGAGSRLTVL.

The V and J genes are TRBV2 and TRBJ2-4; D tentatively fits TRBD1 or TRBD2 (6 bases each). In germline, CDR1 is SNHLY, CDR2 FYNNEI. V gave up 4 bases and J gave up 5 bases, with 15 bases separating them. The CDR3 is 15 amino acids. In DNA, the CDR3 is TGTGCCAGCAGTGTATATGGGGGGCGTCAAAACATTCAGTACTTC. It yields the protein CASSVYGGRQNIQYF.